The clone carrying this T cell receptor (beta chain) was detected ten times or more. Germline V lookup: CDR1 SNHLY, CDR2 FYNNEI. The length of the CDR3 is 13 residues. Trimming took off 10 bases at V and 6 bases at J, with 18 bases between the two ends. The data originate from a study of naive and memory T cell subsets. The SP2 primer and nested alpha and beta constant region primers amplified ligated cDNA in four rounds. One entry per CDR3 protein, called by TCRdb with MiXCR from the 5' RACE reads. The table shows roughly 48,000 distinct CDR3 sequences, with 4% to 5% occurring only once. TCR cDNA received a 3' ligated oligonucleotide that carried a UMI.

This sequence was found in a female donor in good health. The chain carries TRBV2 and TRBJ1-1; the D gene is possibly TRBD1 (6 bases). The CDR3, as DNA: TGTGCCACGACTTTACAGGGAAGCCCTGAAGCTTTCTTT. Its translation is CATTLQGSPEAFF.